This T cell receptor (beta chain) derives from a study of blood T cell repertoires in COVID-19. About the study: T cells, B-cell-depleted T cells, or PBMCs provided the cDNA or gDNA that served as material.

The CDR3 covers 14 residues. Per the germline V gene, CDR1 is LNHDA and CDR2 is SQIVND (reference sequence). The V gene end was trimmed by 5 bases and the J gene end by 2 bases; junction bases not matched to a gene: 3. The method was immunoSEQ multiplex PCR; TCRdb's version includes in-frame clones alone and lacks a portion of them. The table records under 350,000 clones, about nine tenths of them present only once. In this sample, this clone turned up a few times. Those who participated ranged in age from 18 to 89 years and resided in roughly 26 US areas. Before being deemed recovered, Cohort 3 donors had two negative PCRs, clearance, or symptom resolution.

This chain links TRBV19 with TRBJ2-7, with 10 bases fitting TRBD1. The sequenced sample was PBMCs or T cells enriched from blood (not recorded which). The sequence came from a woman aged 35 to 49 who had recovered from COVID-19. CDR3 in amino acids: CASSWDRGTYEQYF. The CDR3 DNA follows: TGTGCCAGTAGTTGGGACAGGGGCACCTACGAGCAGTACTTC.